This TCR beta chain came from a study of human CD4 T cells and Enterobacteriaceae. Concerning this clone itself: Its antigen is as yet unknown.

Ex vivo total memory CD4+ cells were sequenced at deep level. The assay was immunoSEQ multiplex PCR, and TCRdb's table has in-frame clones only and misses some. Of about 26,000 clones in the sample, 65% to 85% were seen once. CDR1 is KGHSH and CDR2 is LQKENI in the germline V gene. The junction had 13 bases not matched to a gene; V was cut back by 6 bases and J by 5 bases. This CDR3 is 17 amino acids long. Study-wide results and limits: Matching to same-donor CFSE-low cultures alone inferred ex vivo clonotype reactivity.

All CD4+ cells other than CD45RA+CCR7+CD95- naive cells were sorted as memory, over 95% pure. Total CD4+ T cells and monocytes came from CD4/CD14 microbead positive selection. Sequencing used memory CD4+ T cells from blood. The V gene is TRBV18, the J gene TRBJ1-4; 9 nucleotides match TRBD1. This receptor was taken from a human donor in good health. For the CDR3, the DNA is TGTGCCAGCTCCCCCGGGACAGGGCTCCTACCGAATGAAAAACTGTTTTTT. It specifies CASSPGTGLLPNEKLFF.